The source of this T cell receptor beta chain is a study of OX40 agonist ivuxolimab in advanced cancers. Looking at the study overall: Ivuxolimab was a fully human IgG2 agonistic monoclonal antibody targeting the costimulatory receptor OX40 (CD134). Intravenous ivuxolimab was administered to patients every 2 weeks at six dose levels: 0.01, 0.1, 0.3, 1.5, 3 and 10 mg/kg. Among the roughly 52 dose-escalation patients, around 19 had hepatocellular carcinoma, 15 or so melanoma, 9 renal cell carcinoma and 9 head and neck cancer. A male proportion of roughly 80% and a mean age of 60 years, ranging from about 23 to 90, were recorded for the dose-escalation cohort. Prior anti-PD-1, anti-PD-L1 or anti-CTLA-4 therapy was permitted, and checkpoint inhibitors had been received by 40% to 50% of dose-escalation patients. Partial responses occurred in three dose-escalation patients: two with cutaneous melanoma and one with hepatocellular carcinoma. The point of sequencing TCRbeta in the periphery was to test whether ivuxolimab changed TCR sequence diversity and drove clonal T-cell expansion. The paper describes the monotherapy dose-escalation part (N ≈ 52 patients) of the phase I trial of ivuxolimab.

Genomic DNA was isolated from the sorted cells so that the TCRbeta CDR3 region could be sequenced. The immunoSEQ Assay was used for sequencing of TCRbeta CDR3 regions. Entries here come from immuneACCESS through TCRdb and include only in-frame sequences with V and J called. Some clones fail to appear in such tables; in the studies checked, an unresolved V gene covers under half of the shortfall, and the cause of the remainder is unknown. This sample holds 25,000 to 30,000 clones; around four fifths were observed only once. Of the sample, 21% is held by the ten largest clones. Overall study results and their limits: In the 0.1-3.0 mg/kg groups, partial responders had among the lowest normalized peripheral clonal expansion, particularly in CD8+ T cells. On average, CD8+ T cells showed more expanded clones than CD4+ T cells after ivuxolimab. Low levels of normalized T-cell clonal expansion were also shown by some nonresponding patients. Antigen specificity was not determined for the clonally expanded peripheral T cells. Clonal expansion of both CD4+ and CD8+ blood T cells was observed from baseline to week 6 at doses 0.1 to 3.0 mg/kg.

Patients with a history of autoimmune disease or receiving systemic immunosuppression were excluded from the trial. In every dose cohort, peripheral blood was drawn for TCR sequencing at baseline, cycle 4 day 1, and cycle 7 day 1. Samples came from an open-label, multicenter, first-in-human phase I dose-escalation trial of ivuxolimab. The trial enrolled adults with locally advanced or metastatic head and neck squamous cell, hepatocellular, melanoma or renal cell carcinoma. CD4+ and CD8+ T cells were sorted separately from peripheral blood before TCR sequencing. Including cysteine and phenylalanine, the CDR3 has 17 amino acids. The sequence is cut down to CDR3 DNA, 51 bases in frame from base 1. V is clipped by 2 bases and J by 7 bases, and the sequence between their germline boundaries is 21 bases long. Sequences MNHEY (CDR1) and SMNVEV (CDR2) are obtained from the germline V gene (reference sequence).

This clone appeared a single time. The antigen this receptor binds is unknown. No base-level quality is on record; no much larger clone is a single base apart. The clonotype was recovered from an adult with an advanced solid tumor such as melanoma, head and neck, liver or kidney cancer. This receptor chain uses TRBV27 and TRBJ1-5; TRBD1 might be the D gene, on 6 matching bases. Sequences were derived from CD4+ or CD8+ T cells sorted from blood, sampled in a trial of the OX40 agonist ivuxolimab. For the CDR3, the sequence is CASSLVGGPGPGQPQHF. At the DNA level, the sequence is TGTGCCAGCAGTTTAGTGGGGGGGCCAGGGCCAGGGCAGCCCCAGCATTTT.